The clone carrying this T cell receptor beta chain came up many times. V gave up 0 bases and J gave up 5 bases; unmatched junction bases: 9. CDR1 is SQVTM, CDR2 ANQGSEA, per germline. The CDR3 is 15 amino acids. This specimen belongs to a study of low-dose radiotherapy and immunotherapy resistance in tumors. About the research overall: A total of 13 Gy over 26 weeks was given to Cohort 2 as 1 Gy per fraction every two weeks.

TRAV and TRBV primers primed cDNA for both TCRalpha and TCRbeta. TCRs underwent about 20 PCR cycles of amplification with a constant-region primer and V-primer adapter. TCRdb fed the reads into MiXCR, producing one record per CDR3 protein. The repertoire includes about 39,000 distinct CDR3 sequences, less than 25% of them detected once, and 8% to 10% sits in the top ten. Time point here: after trial treatment. As for treatment: LDRT plus nivolumab, ipilimumab, low-dose cyclophosphamide and aspirin (RACIN trial). The rearrangement links TRBV29-1 to TRBJ2-5; 7 bases match TRBD2. Material: PBMCs, obtained after low-dose radiotherapy plus immunotherapy. The receptor's source is a female donor with ovarian cancer. The CDR3 reads CSVEELQKGGETQYF. Written as DNA, the CDR3 is TGCAGCGTTGAAGAACTTCAAAAGGGAGGGGAGACCCAGTACTTC.